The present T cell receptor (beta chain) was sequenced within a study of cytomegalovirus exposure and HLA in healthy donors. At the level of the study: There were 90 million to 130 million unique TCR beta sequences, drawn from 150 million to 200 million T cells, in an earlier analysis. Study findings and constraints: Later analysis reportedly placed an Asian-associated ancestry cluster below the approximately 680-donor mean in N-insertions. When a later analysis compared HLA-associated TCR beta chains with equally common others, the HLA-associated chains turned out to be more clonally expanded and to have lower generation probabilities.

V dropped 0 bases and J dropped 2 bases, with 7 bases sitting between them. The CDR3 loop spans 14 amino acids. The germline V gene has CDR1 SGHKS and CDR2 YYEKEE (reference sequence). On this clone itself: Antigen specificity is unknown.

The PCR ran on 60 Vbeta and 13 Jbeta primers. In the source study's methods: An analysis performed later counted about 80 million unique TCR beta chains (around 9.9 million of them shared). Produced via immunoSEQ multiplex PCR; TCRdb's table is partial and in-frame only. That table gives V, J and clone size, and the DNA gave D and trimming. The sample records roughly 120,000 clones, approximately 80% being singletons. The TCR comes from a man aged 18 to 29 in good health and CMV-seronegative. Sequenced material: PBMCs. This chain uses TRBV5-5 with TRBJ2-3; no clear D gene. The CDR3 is CASSLVSSTDTQYF. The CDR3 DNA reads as TGTGCCAGCAGCTTGGTTAGTTCCACAGATACGCAGTATTTT. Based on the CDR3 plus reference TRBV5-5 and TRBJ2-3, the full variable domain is DAGVTQSPTHLIKTRGQQVTLRCSPISGHKSVSWYQQVLGQGPQFIFQYYEKEERGRGNFPDRFSARQFPNYSSELNVNALLLGDSALYLCASSLVSSTDTQYFGPGTRLTVL.